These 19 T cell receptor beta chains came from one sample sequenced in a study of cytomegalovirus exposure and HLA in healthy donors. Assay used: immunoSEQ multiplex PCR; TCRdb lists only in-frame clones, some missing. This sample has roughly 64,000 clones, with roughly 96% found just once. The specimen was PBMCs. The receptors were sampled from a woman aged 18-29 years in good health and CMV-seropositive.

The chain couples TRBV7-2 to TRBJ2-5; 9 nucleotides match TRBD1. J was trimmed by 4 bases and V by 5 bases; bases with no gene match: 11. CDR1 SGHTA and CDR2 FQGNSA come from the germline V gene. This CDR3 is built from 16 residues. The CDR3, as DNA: TGTGCCAGCAGCCCTACTCATTCGACAGGGGGAGAGACCCAGTACTTC. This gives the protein CASSPTHSTGGETQYF.

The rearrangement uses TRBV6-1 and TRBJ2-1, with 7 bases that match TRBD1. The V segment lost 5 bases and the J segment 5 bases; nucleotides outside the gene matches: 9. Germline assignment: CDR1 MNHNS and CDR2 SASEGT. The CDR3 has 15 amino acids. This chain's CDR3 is CASSSGTEVNNEQFF. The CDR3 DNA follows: TGTGCCAGCAGTTCCGGGACAGAAGTTAACAATGAGCAGTTCTTC.

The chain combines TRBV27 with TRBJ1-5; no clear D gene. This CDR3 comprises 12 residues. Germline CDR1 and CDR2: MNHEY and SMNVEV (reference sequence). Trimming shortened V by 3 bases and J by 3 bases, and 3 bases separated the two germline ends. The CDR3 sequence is CASSFFNQPQHF. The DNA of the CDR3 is TGTGCCAGCAGTTTCTTCAATCAGCCCCAGCATTTT.

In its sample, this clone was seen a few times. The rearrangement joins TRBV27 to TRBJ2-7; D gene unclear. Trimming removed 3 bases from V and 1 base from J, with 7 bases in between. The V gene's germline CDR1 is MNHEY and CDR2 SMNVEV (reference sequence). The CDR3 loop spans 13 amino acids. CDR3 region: CASSLAVSYEQYF. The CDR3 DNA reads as TGTGCCAGCAGTTTGGCGGTTTCCTACGAGCAGTACTTC.

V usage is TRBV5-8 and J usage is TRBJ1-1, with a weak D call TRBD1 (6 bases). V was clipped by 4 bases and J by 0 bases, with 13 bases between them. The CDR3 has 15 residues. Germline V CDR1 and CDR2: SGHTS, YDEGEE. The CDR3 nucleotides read TGTGCCAGCAGCCTAACGTGGACAGTGAACACTGAAGCTTTCTTT. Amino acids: CASSLTWTVNTEAFF.

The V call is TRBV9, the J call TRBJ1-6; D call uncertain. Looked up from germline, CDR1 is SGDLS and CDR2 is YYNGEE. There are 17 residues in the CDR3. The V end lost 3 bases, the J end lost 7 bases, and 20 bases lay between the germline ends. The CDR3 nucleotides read TGTGCCAGCAGCGCCGGTAGGAGGGTGTGGAGAAATTCACCCCTCCACTTT. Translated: CASSAGRRVWRNSPLHF.

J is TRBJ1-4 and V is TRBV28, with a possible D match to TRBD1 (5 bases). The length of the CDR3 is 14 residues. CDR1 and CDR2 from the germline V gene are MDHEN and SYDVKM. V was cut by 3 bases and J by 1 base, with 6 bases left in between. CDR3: CASSLTVTNEKLFF. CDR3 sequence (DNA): TGTGCCAGCAGTTTGACAGTAACTAATGAAAAACTGTTTTTT.

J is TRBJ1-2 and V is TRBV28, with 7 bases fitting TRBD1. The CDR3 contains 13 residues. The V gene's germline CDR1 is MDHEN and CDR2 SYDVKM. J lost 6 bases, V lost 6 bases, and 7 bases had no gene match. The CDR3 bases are TGTGCCAGCAGAAGGGACAGCGTGCATGGCTACACCTTC. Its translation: CASRRDSVHGYTF.

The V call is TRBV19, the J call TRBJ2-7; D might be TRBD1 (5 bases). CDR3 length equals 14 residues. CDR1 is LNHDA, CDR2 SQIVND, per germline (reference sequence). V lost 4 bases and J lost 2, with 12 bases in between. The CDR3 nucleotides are TGTGCCAGTAGTAAAACAGGTTCCCCCTACGAGCAGTACTTC. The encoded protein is CASSKTGSPYEQYF.

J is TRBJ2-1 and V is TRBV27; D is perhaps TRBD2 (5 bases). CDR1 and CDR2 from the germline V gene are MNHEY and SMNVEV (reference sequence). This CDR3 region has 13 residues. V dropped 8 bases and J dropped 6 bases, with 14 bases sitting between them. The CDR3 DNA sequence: TGTGCCAGCGCTCTAGGGAGCCCCAATGAGCAGTTCTTC. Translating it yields CASALGSPNEQFF.

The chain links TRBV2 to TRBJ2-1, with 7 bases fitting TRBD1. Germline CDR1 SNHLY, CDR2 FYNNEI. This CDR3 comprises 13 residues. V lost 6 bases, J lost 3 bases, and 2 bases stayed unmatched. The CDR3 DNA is TGTGCCAGCAGAAGGGACAGCTACAATGAGCAGTTCTTC. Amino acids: CASRRDSYNEQFF.

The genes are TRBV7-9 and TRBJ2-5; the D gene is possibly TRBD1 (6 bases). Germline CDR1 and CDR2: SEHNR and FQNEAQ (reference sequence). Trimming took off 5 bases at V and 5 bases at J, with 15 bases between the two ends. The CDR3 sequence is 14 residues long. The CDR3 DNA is TGTGCCAGCAGCCCGATACAGGGACATGAGACCCAGTACTTC. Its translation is CASSPIQGHETQYF.

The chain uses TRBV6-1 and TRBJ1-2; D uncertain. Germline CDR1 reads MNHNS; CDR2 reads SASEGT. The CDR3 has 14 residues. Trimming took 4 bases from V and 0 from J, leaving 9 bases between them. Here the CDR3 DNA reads TGTGCCAGCAGTGGAACAAAAGCTAACTATGGCTACACCTTC. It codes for CASSGTKANYGYTF.

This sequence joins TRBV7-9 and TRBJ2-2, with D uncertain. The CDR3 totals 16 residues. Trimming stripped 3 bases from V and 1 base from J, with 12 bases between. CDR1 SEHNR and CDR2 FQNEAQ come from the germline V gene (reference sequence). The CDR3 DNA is TGTGCCAGCAGCTTCGATGGGCTTCGGAACACCGGGGAGCTGTTTTTT. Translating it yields CASSFDGLRNTGELFF.

The CDR3 region has the DNA TGTGCCAGCAGCTTAGGCCTAGCGGGGGGATACGAGCAGTACTTC. Amino acids: CASSLGLAGGYEQYF. V usage is TRBV7-2 and J usage is TRBJ2-7, with 11 bases lining up with TRBD2. The ends lost 1 base at V and 4 bases at J; junction bases unmatched: 3. CDR3 length: 15 amino acids. The germline V gene has CDR1 SGHTA and CDR2 FQGNSA.

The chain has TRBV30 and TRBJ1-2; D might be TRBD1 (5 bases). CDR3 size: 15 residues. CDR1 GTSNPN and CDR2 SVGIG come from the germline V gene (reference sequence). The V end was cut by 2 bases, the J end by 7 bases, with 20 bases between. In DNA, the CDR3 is TGTGCCTGGAGTCTCCGGGACGCGGGAGGTAGTGGCTACACCTTC. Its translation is CAWSLRDAGGSGYTF.

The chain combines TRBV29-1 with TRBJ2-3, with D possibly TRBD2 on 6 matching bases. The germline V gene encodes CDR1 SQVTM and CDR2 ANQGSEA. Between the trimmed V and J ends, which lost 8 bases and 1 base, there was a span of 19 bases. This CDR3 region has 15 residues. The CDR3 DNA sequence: TGCAGCTATACGACTGCGGGGTATGGCACAGATACGCAGTATTTT. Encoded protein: CSYTTAGYGTDTQYF.

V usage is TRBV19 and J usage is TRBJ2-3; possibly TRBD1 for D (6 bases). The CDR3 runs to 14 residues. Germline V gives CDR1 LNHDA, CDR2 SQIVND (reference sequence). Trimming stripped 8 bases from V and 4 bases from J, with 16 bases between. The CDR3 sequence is CASAVQGSADTQYF. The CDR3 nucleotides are TGTGCCAGTGCGGTACAGGGATCGGCAGATACGCAGTATTTT.

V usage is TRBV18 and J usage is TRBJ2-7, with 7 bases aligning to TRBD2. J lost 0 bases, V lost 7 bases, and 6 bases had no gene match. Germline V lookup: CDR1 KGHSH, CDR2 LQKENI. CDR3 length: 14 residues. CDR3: CASLSGGSSYEQYF. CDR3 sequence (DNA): TGTGCCAGCTTATCGGGCGGGAGCTCCTACGAGCAGTACTTC. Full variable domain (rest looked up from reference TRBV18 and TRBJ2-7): NAGVMQNPRHLVRRRGQEARLRCSPMKGHSHVYWYRQLPEEGLKFMVYLQKENIIDESGMPKERFSAEFPKEGPSILRIQQVVRGDSAAYFCASLSGGSSYEQYFGPGTRLTVT.